Sequencing of this TCR beta chain was carried out in a study of shared clonotypes between healthy human individuals. Study-level points and caveats: Shared clonotypes: approximately 5% naive CD4, around 3.5% naive CD8, over 2% memory CD4, 0.4% memory CD8.

Each cell subset's genomic DNA was divided evenly among several immunoSEQ plates. Each replicate PCR on the sorted subsets used roughly 200 ng DNA (approximately 27,000 T cell genomes). In the study's own analysis: Junction-only immunoSEQ sequences carried no quality scores, so filtering differed. Libraries were prepared by immunoSEQ multiplex PCR; TCRdb keeps only in-frame clonotypes and omits some of them. V, J and clone size are taken as reported in that table, and D and trimming were inferred from the DNA itself. Of a few hundred thousand clones in the sample, 96% are singletons; the top ten hold around 0.29%. Points on this clone: Its antigen is undetermined.

With 1 base removed from V and 9 bases from J, the gap between germline ends came to 7 bases. This CDR3 is built from 12 residues. CDR1 and CDR2 (germline): SGHDN, FVKESK. The sequencing input was memory CD8+ T cells sorted from blood. Described subset: CD45RO+ cells pooled with CCR7-negative TemRA cells. The chain links TRBV14 to TRBJ2-1, with unresolved D. The TCR sequence derives from a man aged 30 to 45 in good health. For the CDR3, the DNA is TGTGCCAGCAGCCAAGTCGCTCTTGAGCAGTTCTTC. The encoded protein is CASSQVALEQFF. The entire variable domain, with the rest obtained from reference TRBV14 and TRBJ2-1, is as follows: EAGVTQFPSHSVIEKGQTVTLRCDPISGHDNLYWYRRVMGKEIKFLLHFVKESKQDESGMPNNRFLAERTGGTYSTLKVQPAELEDSGVYFCASSQVALEQFFGPGTRLTVL.